These T cell receptor beta chains were read from a single sample in a study of blood T cell repertoires in COVID-19. Clones were read by immunoSEQ multiplex PCR, and TCRdb kept only the in-frame ones, dropping some. The table shows about 390,000 clones, with 87% occurring only once. Sequencing was done on a sample of PBMCs or T cells enriched from blood (not recorded which). The receptors derive from a woman in her 50s who had recovered from COVID-19. Both conserved end residues are part of each CDR3. Fields, in order: J gene, V gene, clone size, D gene, CDR3 DNA, CDR3 protein. The D gene is left open where the match is weak. Not all rows give a size; the values are once, few, many and, for expanded clones, a class.

j_gene: TRBJ1-5
v_gene: TRBV6-5
abundance: many
d_gene: NA
CDR3nt: TGTGCCAGCAGGCAGAGCAATCAGCCCCAGCATTTT
CDR3aa: CASRQSNQPQHF

j_gene: TRBJ2-7
v_gene: TRBV6-5
abundance: NA
d_gene: NA
CDR3nt: TGTGCCAGCAAGGCCCTCGACAGTGGTCCCTACGAGCAGTACTTC
CDR3aa: CASKALDSGPYEQYF

j_gene: TRBJ1-2
v_gene: TRBV10-3
abundance: NA
d_gene: NA
CDR3nt: TGTGCCACCTCGGACATATATGGCTACACCTTC
CDR3aa: CATSDIYGYTF

j_gene: TRBJ1-1
v_gene: TRBV15
abundance: NA
d_gene: NA
CDR3nt: TGTGCCACCAGCACCATGAGGAACACTGAAGCTTTCTTT
CDR3aa: CATSTMRNTEAFF

j_gene: TRBJ2-3
v_gene: TRBV5-1
abundance: once
d_gene: NA
CDR3nt: TGCGCCAGCAGCTTGGGACAGAGGAGCACAGATACGCAGTATTTT
CDR3aa: CASSLGQRSTDTQYF

j_gene: TRBJ1-1
v_gene: TRBV28
abundance: NA
d_gene: NA
CDR3nt: TGTGCCAGCAGTTTACAGGACAGACCTGAAGCTTTCTTT
CDR3aa: CASSLQDRPEAFF

j_gene: TRBJ2-3
v_gene: TRBV2
abundance: NA
d_gene: NA
CDR3nt: TGTGCCAGCACCACGGGTGGCTCCCGCACAGATACGCAGTATTTT
CDR3aa: CASTTGGSRTDTQYF

j_gene: TRBJ1-2
v_gene: TRBV27
abundance: NA
d_gene: TRBD1
CDR3nt: TGTGCCAGCAGCCTCCGGACAGGATCCCTCGATGGCTACACCTTC
CDR3aa: CASSLRTGSLDGYTF

j_gene: TRBJ1-2
v_gene: TRBV28
abundance: few
d_gene: NA
CDR3nt: TGTGCCAGCAGTTTATCCTATAACCTAAGGGGTGGCGGCTACACCTTC
CDR3aa: CASSLSYNLRGGGYTF

j_gene: TRBJ1-5
v_gene: TRBV28
abundance: once
d_gene: TRBD1
CDR3nt: TGTGCTACAGGGGGCGGGCGGAGTAGCAATCAGCCCCAGCATTTT
CDR3aa: CATGGGRSSNQPQHF

j_gene: TRBJ2-5
v_gene: TRBV6-5
abundance: NA
d_gene: NA
CDR3nt: TGTGCCAATCGCGGGGCGAGGGCTGAGGAGACCCAGTACTTC
CDR3aa: CANRGARAEETQYF

j_gene: TRBJ1-2
v_gene: TRBV15
abundance: once
d_gene: NA
CDR3nt: TGTGCCACCAGCAGAGATAAGACCGGGAATGGCTACACCTTC
CDR3aa: CATSRDKTGNGYTF

j_gene: TRBJ2-7
v_gene: TRBV5-1
abundance: NA
d_gene: TRBD2
CDR3nt: TGCGCCAGCAACTCGGGAGGGAGTGGGATATACGAGCAGTACTTC
CDR3aa: CASNSGGSGIYEQYF

j_gene: TRBJ1-1
v_gene: TRBV2
abundance: NA
d_gene: TRBD1
CDR3nt: TGTGCCAGCAGGGATATAACAGGGGGGAACACTGAAGCTTTCTTT
CDR3aa: CASRDITGGNTEAFF

j_gene: TRBJ1-2
v_gene: TRBV6-1
abundance: NA
d_gene: TRBD1
CDR3nt: TGTGCCAGCAGTGAATTGGGGACAGAGCTTACCAACTATGGCTACACCTTC
CDR3aa: CASSELGTELTNYGYTF

j_gene: TRBJ2-4
v_gene: TRBV7-2
abundance: once
d_gene: NA
CDR3nt: TGTGCCAGCAGCCATGGGGGGAAGAACATTCAGTACTTC
CDR3aa: CASSHGGKNIQYF

j_gene: TRBJ2-5
v_gene: TRBV12-3/TRBV12-4
abundance: NA
d_gene: NA
CDR3nt: TGTGCCAGCAGTTTGGTGGGCCTGGAGACCCAGTACTTC
CDR3aa: CASSLVGLETQYF

j_gene: TRBJ1-2
v_gene: TRBV6-6
abundance: NA
d_gene: NA
CDR3nt: TGTGCCAGCAGTCTCAGGGGCGAGGGTGGCTACACCTTC
CDR3aa: CASSLRGEGGYTF

j_gene: TRBJ1-2
v_gene: TRBV6-4
abundance: NA
d_gene: TRBD1
CDR3nt: TGTGCCAGCAGTCCTTCAGGGGGCTATTCTCCCCTCTACACCTTC
CDR3aa: CASSPSGGYSPLYTF

j_gene: TRBJ1-5
v_gene: TRBV4-1
abundance: NA
d_gene: NA
CDR3nt: TGCGCCAGCAGCCAAGATTGGCCTGGGGCAAGCTACCAGCATTTT
CDR3aa: CASSQDWPGASYQHF

j_gene: TRBJ2-2
v_gene: TRBV6-5
abundance: NA
d_gene: NA
CDR3nt: TGTGCCTCAGTCCGCGGGGCGAACACCGGGGAGCTGTTTTTT
CDR3aa: CASVRGANTGELFF

j_gene: TRBJ2-3
v_gene: TRBV6-4
abundance: few
d_gene: NA
CDR3nt: TGTGCCAGCAGTGAATCAACAGCCCGAACAGATACGCAGTATTTT
CDR3aa: CASSESTARTDTQYF

j_gene: TRBJ1-4
v_gene: TRBV28
abundance: NA
d_gene: NA
CDR3nt: TGTGCCAGCAGTTACACCTCTGCCCAGGGTCCTAATGAAAAACTGTTTTTT
CDR3aa: CASSYTSAQGPNEKLFF

j_gene: TRBJ2-6
v_gene: TRBV6-5
abundance: few
d_gene: TRBD2
CDR3nt: TGTGCAGCGGGGAGCGTCAACGTCCTGACTTTC
CDR3aa: CAAGSVNVLTF

j_gene: TRBJ2-6
v_gene: TRBV4-2
abundance: NA
d_gene: TRBD2
CDR3nt: TGTGCCAGCAGCCTTCAGGTACTAGCGGGGGGGCAAGGGGCCAACGTCCTGACTTTC
CDR3aa: CASSLQVLAGGQGANVLTF

j_gene: TRBJ1-4
v_gene: TRBV6-6
abundance: NA
d_gene: TRBD1
CDR3nt: TGTGCCAGCAGTCTCTTACGGGGACAGGGCTACCTTAATGAAAAACTGTTTTTT
CDR3aa: CASSLLRGQGYLNEKLFF

j_gene: TRBJ1-2
v_gene: TRBV7-2
abundance: NA
d_gene: NA
CDR3nt: TGTGCCAGCAGCTTAGCCGGGGGGCTCATCCCCTCTGGCTACACCTTC
CDR3aa: CASSLAGGLIPSGYTF

j_gene: TRBJ1-4
v_gene: TRBV5-5
abundance: NA
d_gene: NA
CDR3nt: TGTGCCAGCAGCCTCCGGACAGCCGCAACTAATGAAAAACTGTTTTTT
CDR3aa: CASSLRTAATNEKLFF

j_gene: TRBJ2-1
v_gene: TRBV19
abundance: NA
d_gene: TRBD2
CDR3nt: TGTGCCACGACCGGGCTAGCGGGGGGGTCCTACAATGAGCAGTTCTTC
CDR3aa: CATTGLAGGSYNEQFF

j_gene: TRBJ2-7
v_gene: TRBV5-1
abundance: NA
d_gene: NA
CDR3nt: TGCGCCAGCAGCCAGCAGGGGTCGGGGTTCGACGAGCAGTACTTC
CDR3aa: CASSQQGSGFDEQYF

j_gene: TRBJ1-5
v_gene: TRBV27
abundance: NA
d_gene: NA
CDR3nt: TGTGCCAGCAGTCCCAGTGCCTGGAGCAATCAGCCCCAGCATTTT
CDR3aa: CASSPSAWSNQPQHF

j_gene: TRBJ1-6
v_gene: TRBV19
abundance: NA
d_gene: TRBD1
CDR3nt: TGTGCCAGTAGTTCAGGACAGGCGGGGAGGTCACCCCTCCACTTT
CDR3aa: CASSSGQAGRSPLHF

j_gene: TRBJ2-7
v_gene: TRBV20-1
abundance: NA
d_gene: NA
CDR3nt: TGCAGTGCTACCAGACAGATCGAGCAGTACTTC
CDR3aa: CSATRQIEQYF

j_gene: TRBJ2-2
v_gene: TRBV27
abundance: once
d_gene: TRBD1
CDR3nt: TGTGCCAGCAGTTCATCCGGGACAGGGGTGTCCGGGGAGCTGTTTTTT
CDR3aa: CASSSSGTGVSGELFF

j_gene: TRBJ1-5
v_gene: TRBV2
abundance: NA
d_gene: NA
CDR3nt: TGTGCCAGCACCCTTGAGGAGGGCAATCAGCCCCAGCATTTT
CDR3aa: CASTLEEGNQPQHF

j_gene: TRBJ1-2
v_gene: TRBV7-8
abundance: NA
d_gene: TRBD1
CDR3nt: TGTGCCAGCAGCCCGCCAGGGGGAGGCTACACCTTC
CDR3aa: CASSPPGGGYTF

j_gene: TRBJ1-2
v_gene: TRBV2
abundance: NA
d_gene: NA
CDR3nt: TGTGCCAGCAGTGATTCTCGAGGGTACGGCTACACCTTC
CDR3aa: CASSDSRGYGYTF

j_gene: TRBJ1-5
v_gene: TRBV7-9
abundance: NA
d_gene: TRBD1
CDR3nt: TGTGCCAGCAGCCAAACAGGGGGCAATCAGCCCCAGCATTTT
CDR3aa: CASSQTGGNQPQHF